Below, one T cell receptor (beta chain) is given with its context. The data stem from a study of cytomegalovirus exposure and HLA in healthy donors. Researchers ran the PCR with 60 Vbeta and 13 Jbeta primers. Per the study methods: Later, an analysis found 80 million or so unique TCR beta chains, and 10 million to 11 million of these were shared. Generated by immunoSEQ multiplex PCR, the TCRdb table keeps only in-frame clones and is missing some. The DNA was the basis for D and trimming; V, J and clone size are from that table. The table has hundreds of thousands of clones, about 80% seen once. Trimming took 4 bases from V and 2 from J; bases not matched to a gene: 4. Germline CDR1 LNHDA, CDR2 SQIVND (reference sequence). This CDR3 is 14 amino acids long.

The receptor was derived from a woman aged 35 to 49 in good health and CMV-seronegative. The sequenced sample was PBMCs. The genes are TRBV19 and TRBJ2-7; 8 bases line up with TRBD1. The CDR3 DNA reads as TGTGCCAGTAGTAGGACAGGGAAAGCCTACGAGCAGTACTTC. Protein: CASSRTGKAYEQYF.